The 31 T cell receptor beta chains reported below all come from one sample, sequenced in a study of regulatory T cells in long-lasting Graves disease. Time point of the sample: newly diagnosed GD, antithyroid drugs for less than 3 months. PBMCs provided the RNA from which the TCR library was made. According to the study, TCR beta libraries were built with iRepertoire HTBI primers and CDR3-region Arm-PCR. TCRdb itself ran the multiplex PCR reads through MiXCR, one entry per CDR3 protein. The sample carries 350,000 to 400,000 distinct CDR3 sequences, roughly 16% recorded once. The sequences come from peripheral blood mononuclear cells (PBMCs), collected at new diagnosis, from a patient treated with antithyroid drugs. These receptor sequences come from a female donor with Graves disease.

This clonotype was counted many times. The V and J genes are TRBV28 and TRBJ2-7; 9 bases map to TRBD2. Germline CDR1 is MDHEN and CDR2 is SYDVKM. CDR3 size: 14 residues. Losses at the gene ends were 3 bases for V and 3 bases for J; bases not matched to a gene: 3. The CDR3 sequence: CASSFRTSVYEQYF. CDR3 DNA sequence: TGTGCCAGCAGTTTCAGGACTAGCGTCTACGAGCAGTACTTC.

The sample holds many counts of this clonotype. This chain links TRBV27 with TRBJ2-5, with 9 bases fitting TRBD2. CDR1 is MNHEY, CDR2 SMNVEV, per germline (reference sequence). The CDR3 runs to 17 residues. The V gene end was trimmed by 0 bases and the J gene end by 7 bases; junction bases not matched to a gene: 12. CDR3 region: CASSLSPLAGHPGTQYF. The CDR3 DNA is TGTGCCAGCAGTTTATCCCCACTAGCGGGCCACCCAGGGACCCAGTACTTC.

In this sample, this clonotype turned up many times. V gene TRBV6-2 or TRBV6-3 combines with J gene TRBJ2-7; 12 bases match TRBD1. Germline CDR1 reads MNHEY; CDR2 reads SVGEGT. This CDR3 is built from 16 residues. The CDR3 loop is CSAQRGQGAGLYEQYF. In DNA form, the CDR3 reads TGTTCCGCCCAAAGGGGACAGGGGGCAGGGCTCTACGAGCAGTACTTC.

This clonotype was counted at least ten times. The genes are TRBV7-2 and TRBJ1-1; possible D gene TRBD1, 5 bases. Trimming took 2 bases from V and 5 from J, leaving 12 bases between them. This CDR3 has 14 amino acids. The germline V gene has CDR1 SGHTA and CDR2 FQGNSA. The CDR3, as DNA: TGTGCCAGCAGCTTACGGCGGGGGTTGACTGAAGCTTTCTTT. Amino acid sequence: CASSLRRGLTEAFF.

This clonotype showed up many times. The chain couples TRBV20-1 to TRBJ2-3; TRBD2 aligns across 9 bases. V dropped 6 bases and J dropped 0; count of bases not matched to a gene: 10. This CDR3 has 16 amino acids. CDR1 is DFQATT and CDR2 is SNEGSKA in the germline V gene (reference sequence). The CDR3 region is CSAFLGGRASTDTQYF. The CDR3 bases are TGCAGTGCCTTTTTAGGCGGGAGGGCTAGCACAGATACGCAGTATTTT.

A few counts support this clonotype. The chain joins TRBV9 to TRBJ2-5; D is ambiguous. The length of the CDR3 is 16 residues. CDR1 SGDLS and CDR2 YYNGEE come from the germline V gene. V was clipped by 3 bases and J by 2 bases, with 17 bases between them. In nucleotides, the CDR3 is TGTGCCAGCAGCGGAAAGAGTAAGGCCTTACAAGAGACCCAGTACTTC. Its protein is CASSGKSKALQETQYF. Full variable domain (outside the CDR3, taken from reference TRBV9 and TRBJ2-5): DSGVTQTPKHLITATGQRVTLRCSPRSGDLSVYWYQQSLDQGLQFLIQYYNGEERAKGNILERFSAQQFPDLHSELNLSSLELGDSALYFCASSGKSKALQETQYFGPGTRLLVL.

This clonotype showed up many times. The chain is built from TRBV7-2 and TRBJ2-7; 7 positions match TRBD2. V gave up 7 bases and J gave up 1 base; unmatched junction bases: 13. Germline V CDR1 and CDR2: SGHTA, FQGNSA. This CDR3 has 16 amino acids. The CDR3 DNA is TGTGCCAGCAAGCCCTTTCAACTAGCGCCTTCCTACGAGCAGTACTTC. This sequence encodes CASKPFQLAPSYEQYF.

Ten or more counts support this clonotype. The J gene is TRBJ1-3, the V gene TRBV15, with D possibly TRBD1 on 5 matching bases. The germline V gene has CDR1 LNHNV and CDR2 YYDKDF (reference sequence). The V gene lost 1 base and the J gene lost 0 bases, with 10 bases spanning the gap. The CDR3 is 16 residues long. The CDR3 reads CATSRVTGGSGNTIYF. CDR3 in DNA: TGTGCCACCAGCAGAGTCACCGGGGGCTCTGGAAACACCATATATTTT.

This clonotype was seen repeatedly, ten times or more. The V and J genes are TRBV4-1 and TRBJ1-1; unclear D gene. This CDR3 spans 14 amino acids. In germline, CDR1 is MGHRA, CDR2 YSYEKL. V gave up 8 bases and J gave up 5 bases, with 18 bases separating them. DNA for the CDR3: TGCGCCAGCGCTGCCGTCCAGGTAAGGACTGAAGCTTTCTTT. This sequence encodes CASAAVQVRTEAFF.

Comment on this clonotype: A much larger clonotype is one base distant, so this may be a read error. The J gene is TRBJ2-7, the V gene TRBV30, with TRBD2 matching over 10 bases. CDR1 is GTSNPN, CDR2 SVGIG, per germline (reference sequence). The CDR3 sequence is 14 residues long. This CDR3 is CARSRASGSYEQYF. The CDR3 DNA sequence: TGTGCCCGGAGTCGGGCTAGCGGGAGTTACGAGCAGTACTTC.

This clonotype showed up many times. The chain uses TRBV6-5 and TRBJ1-6, with D hard to call. This CDR3 region has 13 residues. The germline V gene encodes CDR1 MNHEY and CDR2 SVGAGI. The V gene lost 0 bases and the J gene lost 18 bases, with 15 bases spanning the gap. CDR3 amino acids: CASSYSSAMTNHF. The CDR3 nucleotides are TGTGCCAGCAGTTACTCGAGCGCCATGACGAACCACTTT.

This clonotype was recorded at least ten times. The V and J genes are TRBV9 and TRBJ2-7; the D gene is possibly TRBD1 (7 bases). This CDR3 has 14 residues. V gave up 3 bases and J gave up 7 bases, with 17 bases separating them. Germline CDR1 reads SGDLS; CDR2 reads YYNGEE. CDR3 nucleotide sequence: TGTGCCAGCAGCGGTAGACAGGGAGGAGGGGAGCAGTACTTC. Protein sequence: CASSGRQGGGEQYF.

This clonotype was detected many times. The chain employs TRBV14 and TRBJ1-4, with D possibly matching TRBD1 (6 bases). This CDR3 spans 14 amino acids. Per the germline V gene, CDR1 is SGHDN and CDR2 is FVKESK. Trimming took off 3 bases at V and 7 bases at J, with 12 bases between the two ends. The CDR3 coding sequence is TGTGCCAGCAGCCATCTTGGGACACCTGAAAAACTGTTTTTT. It codes for CASSHLGTPEKLFF. The full variable domain, rest sourced from reference TRBV14 and TRBJ1-4, is EAGVTQFPSHSVIEKGQTVTLRCDPISGHDNLYWYRRVMGKEIKFLLHFVKESKQDESGMPNNRFLAERTGGTYSTLKVQPAELEDSGVYFCASSHLGTPEKLFFGSGTQLSVL.

About this clonotype itself: A far larger clone is a single base away, which makes a read error likely. This chain connects TRBV7-2 to TRBJ2-3, with D possibly TRBD2 on 5 matching bases. Trimming stripped 5 bases from V and 4 bases from J, with 10 bases between. Germline V CDR1 and CDR2: SGHTA, FQGNSA. The CDR3 runs 13 residues. CDR3 sequence (DNA): TGTACCAGCAGCCCTCTAGCCTCAGATACGCAGTATTTT. It codes for CTSSPLASDTQYF.

This clonotype appeared many times. The chain is built from TRBV4-1 and TRBJ2-7; 9 bases fit TRBD1. The CDR3 is 15 amino acids. Trimming cost V 1 base and J 4 bases; bases outside gene matches: 5. Germline-derived CDR1 and CDR2 are MGHRA and YSYEKL. CDR3 sequence reads: CASSQVGTGRYEQYF. CDR3 bases: TGCGCCAGCAGCCAAGTCGGGACAGGGAGGTACGAGCAGTACTTC.

There are many counts of this clonotype. The chain combines TRBV13 with TRBJ1-6; no firm D call. CDR1 PRHDT and CDR2 FYEKMQ come from the germline V gene (reference sequence). The CDR3 sequence is 18 residues long. V shed 3 bases and J shed 0 bases, with 15 bases lying between them. The CDR3 spells CASSFGNPISSYNSPLHF. The DNA of the CDR3 is TGTGCCAGCAGCTTCGGCAACCCGATAAGCTCCTATAATTCACCCCTCCACTTT.

The CDR3 DNA reads TGTGCCAGCAGTTCAGGGACAGTTTTTCAGCCCCAGCATTTT. Its protein product is CASSSGTVFQPQHF. This chain links TRBV28 with TRBJ1-5; 7 bases agree with TRBD1. Germline V gene lookup returns CDR1 MDHEN and CDR2 SYDVKM. CDR3 length: 14 amino acids. The V and J ends lost 4 bases and 6 bases, in that order; junction bases with no gene match: 6.

This clonotype was seen many times. The chain joins TRBV4-3 to TRBJ1-2; no firm D call. The germline V gene has CDR1 LGHNA and CDR2 YSLEER. CDR3 size: 16 residues. The V end was cut by 1 base, the J end by 3 bases, with 15 bases between. As DNA, the CDR3 is TGCGCCAGCAGCCAAGTGCGGACTTCTGAGCACTATGGCTACACCTTC. The encoded protein is CASSQVRTSEHYGYTF.

This clonotype was counted ten times or more. The V and J genes are TRBV28 and TRBJ2-7; 8 bases agree with TRBD1. This CDR3 is built from 15 residues. Germline V gene data show CDR1 as MDHEN and CDR2 as SYDVKM. V dropped 5 bases and J dropped 7; count of bases not matched to a gene: 13. The CDR3 region has the DNA TGTGCCAGCAGTCCCACAAGCAGGGGGCAGGGTGAGCAGTACTTC. It codes for CASSPTSRGQGEQYF.

The chain recombines TRBV2 with TRBJ1-2; D remains ambiguous. CDR1 SNHLY and CDR2 FYNNEI come from the germline V gene. This CDR3 is 14 amino acids long. The V end was cut by 2 bases, the J end by 0 bases, with 7 bases between. The CDR3 DNA reads TGTGCCAGCAGTGAAAGTGCAGCTAACTATGGCTACACCTTC. Amino acids: CASSESAANYGYTF. Using reference TRBV2 and TRBJ1-2 for the parts outside the CDR3, the full variable domain is EPEVTQTPSHQVTQMGQEVILRCVPISNHLYFYWYRQILGQKVEFLVSFYNNEISEKSEIFDDQFSVERPDGSNFTLKIRSTKLEDSAMYFCASSESAANYGYTFGSGTRLTVV.

This clonotype has ten or more counts. This rearrangement joins TRBV5-1 to TRBJ1-6; no reliable D call. V dropped 8 bases and J dropped 10 bases, with 22 bases sitting between them. CDR3 size: 15 residues. CDR1 is SGHRS and CDR2 is YFSETQ in the germline V gene. The CDR3 nucleotides read TGCGCCAGTAGCACCTACGACGGATTGGCATCACCCCTCCACTTT. Amino acids: CASSTYDGLASPLHF.

This clonotype has a count of ten or more. V is TRBV20-1 and J is TRBJ2-1, with D perhaps matching TRBD1 or TRBD2 (5 bases each). Deletions cut 6 bases from V and 7 bases from J, with 13 bases between. CDR3 length equals 12 residues. The germline CDR1 and CDR2 sequences are DFQATT and SNEGSKA (reference sequence). This CDR3 is CSATRDGNEQFF. CDR3 bases: TGCAGTGCCACCCGGGACGGTAATGAGCAGTTCTTC.

This clonotype has ten or more counts. The genes are TRBV6-2 or TRBV6-3 and TRBJ1-1, with D possibly TRBD1 on 5 matching bases. The V gene's germline CDR1 is MNHEY and CDR2 SVGEGT. The CDR3 loop spans 12 amino acids. Deletions cut 8 bases from V and 10 bases from J, with 17 bases between. The CDR3 nucleotides read TGTGCCAGCTCAACCCCGTGGGACGGAGCTTTCTTT. This gives the protein CASSTPWDGAFF.

This clonotype was seen ten or more times. The chain joins TRBV12-5 to TRBJ1-5; a weak D match, TRBD1 (5 bases). Between the trimmed V and J ends, which lost 0 bases and 12 bases, there was a span of 12 bases. Germline-derived CDR1 and CDR2 are LGHNT and FRNRAP. This CDR3 has 13 residues. This chain's CDR3 is CASGLVGTAYQHF. The CDR3 nucleotides read TGTGCTAGTGGTTTGGTAGGGACGGCGTACCAGCATTTT.

The rearrangement uses TRBV9 and TRBJ2-1; D not certain. The CDR3 runs 12 residues. CDR1 is SGDLS, CDR2 YYNGEE, per germline. Deletions cut 3 bases from V and 5 bases from J, with 6 bases between. The CDR3 region has the DNA TGTGCCAGCAGCGCGGGTCACAATGAGCAGTTCTTC. Its translation: CASSAGHNEQFF.

This clonotype has a count of ten or more. The chain is built from TRBV24-1 and TRBJ1-5; 7 positions agree with TRBD1. The CDR3 is 14 residues long. V lost 4 bases and J lost 5; bases outside the gene matches: 4. Germline V CDR1 and CDR2: KGHDR, SFDVKD. The CDR3 spells CATSEDRSYQPQHF. In nucleotides, the CDR3 is TGTGCCACCAGTGAGGACAGGAGTTATCAGCCCCAGCATTTT.

V is TRBV25-1 and J is TRBJ2-7; D is possibly TRBD1 (6 bases). V dropped 5 bases and J dropped 2 bases, with 10 bases sitting between them. CDR3 length: 13 amino acids. CDR1 is MGHDK, CDR2 SYGVNS, per germline. The CDR3 DNA sequence: TGTGCCAGCAGTAAGACAGGAGCCTACGAGCAGTACTTC. Translation gives CASSKTGAYEQYF.

This clonotype occurred many times. V usage is TRBV11-2 and J usage is TRBJ1-1; tentative D call: TRBD1 (5 bases). V gave up 1 base and J gave up 2 bases, with 11 bases separating them. Germline CDR1 and CDR2: SGHAT and FQNNGV. The CDR3 covers 15 residues. The DNA of the CDR3 is TGTGCCAGCAGCTTAGTTTTGCAGGGAAACACTGAAGCTTTCTTT. Translated, it gives CASSLVLQGNTEAFF.

This clonotype has at least ten counts. The chain couples TRBV5-1 to TRBJ1-1; 10 bases match TRBD1. The CDR3 has 16 amino acids. After removal of 3 bases from V and 3 bases from J, the junction contained 8 bases not matched to a gene. Germline-derived CDR1 and CDR2 are SGHRS and YFSETQ. DNA of the CDR3: TGCGCCAGCAGCTCCCGACAGGGGGCAAAGGACACTGAAGCTTTCTTT. Amino acids: CASSSRQGAKDTEAFF. Filled out from reference TRBV5-1 and TRBJ1-1, the complete variable domain reads KAGVTQTPRYLIKTRGQQVTLSCSPISGHRSVSWYQQTPGQGLQFLFEYFSETQRNKGNFPGRFSGRQFSNSRSEMNVSTLELGDSALYLCASSSRQGAKDTEAFFGQGTRLTVV.

At least ten counts were recorded for this clonotype. This CDR3 is CASRSVARGLGTQYF. As DNA, the CDR3 is TGTGCCAGCCGGTCGGTAGCGAGGGGGCTCGGTACGCAGTATTTT. The chain has TRBV6-1 and TRBJ2-3; 7 bases match TRBD1. Germline CDR1 is MNHNS and CDR2 is SASEGT. The CDR3 has 15 residues. V lost 8 bases to trimming and J lost 8 bases; unmatched junction nucleotides: 16.

This clonotype was counted ten times or more. The chain carries TRBV11-2 and TRBJ2-4; 8 bases align to TRBD1. Germline V gene sequence: CDR1 SGHAT, CDR2 FQNNGV. The ends lost 4 bases at V and 8 bases at J; junction bases unmatched: 10. The CDR3 sequence is 15 residues long. For the CDR3, the DNA is TGTGCCAGCAGCTCAGCAGGACAGGACAGGGACATTCAGTACTTC. Translating gives CASSSAGQDRDIQYF.